The rows below give T cell receptor beta chains drawn from one sample of a study of blood T cell repertoires in COVID-19. Only in-frame clones appear in the TCRdb table, and some are missing; sequencing was by immunoSEQ multiplex PCR. The data contain 200,000 to 250,000 clones, almost 85% of them seen just once; the ten biggest clones take up about 7.3%. Source material: peripheral blood. All receptors derive from a woman aged 50 to 60 with active or convalescent COVID-19. Each CDR3 is given with its conserved first and last residue. The D gene is left open where the match is weak. The size field is filled for only some rows; it gives once, few, many or a size class.

>TRBD1|TRBJ2-2|.|14|TRBV5-1
CASTIDRAAGELFF
TGCGCCAGCACCATAGACAGGGCGGCCGGGGAGCTGTTTTTT
>TRBD2|TRBJ2-3|.|15|TRBV9
CASSDRTSGTDTQYF
TGTGCCAGCAGCGATAGGACTAGCGGGACAGATACGCAGTATTTT
>TRBD2|TRBJ2-3|.|16|TRBV5-1
CASSFAAGGYTDTQYF
TGCGCCAGCAGCTTTGCAGCGGGGGGGTACACAGATACGCAGTATTTT
>TRBD1|TRBJ1-2|once|13|TRBV6-5
CASRGTGVYGYTF
TGTGCCAGCAGAGGGACAGGGGTCTATGGCTACACCTTC
>TRBD2|TRBJ2-3|.|16|TRBV7-3
CASSLLAGGRTDTQYF
TGTGCCAGCAGCCTCCTAGCGGGAGGCCGCACAGATACGCAGTATTTT
>TRBD2|TRBJ2-3|.|18|TRBV4-2
CASSRSTTSGGATDTQYF
TGTGCCAGCAGCCGGTCCACGACTAGCGGGGGGGCCACAGATACGCAGTATTTT
>TRBD2|TRBJ2-2|.|16|TRBV5-4
CASSFDSGGNTGELFF
TGTGCCAGCAGCTTCGATAGCGGGGGGAACACCGGGGAGCTGTTTTTT
>TRBD1|TRBJ1-4|.|16|TRBV3-1/TRBV3-2
CASSQESGQGSEKLFF
TGTGCCAGCAGCCAAGAATCGGGACAGGGTAGTGAAAAACTGTTTTTT
>.|TRBJ1-1|few|15|TRBV27
CASSLSKLGGTEAFF
TGTGCCAGCAGTTTATCGAAGCTAGGTGGCACTGAAGCTTTCTTT
>.|TRBJ1-2|.|13|TRBV9
CASTGPTGFDYTF
TGTGCCAGCACCGGACCAACAGGGTTTGACTACACCTTC
>TRBD1|TRBJ2-4|.|15|TRBV7-8
CASSLGPGGANIQYF
TGTGCCAGCAGCTTAGGGCCAGGGGGCGCAAACATTCAGTACTTC
>.|TRBJ2-1|.|11|TRBV10-3
CAISEGGEQFF
TGTGCCATCAGTGAAGGGGGTGAGCAGTTCTTC
>TRBD1|TRBJ2-5|.|15|TRBV5-4
CASSSNTGQQETQYF
TGTGCCAGCAGCTCCAACACGGGACAGCAAGAGACCCAGTACTTC
>TRBD1|TRBJ1-6|.|18|TRBV28
CASSWETGMNSYNSPLHF
TGTGCCAGCAGCTGGGAGACAGGGATGAACTCCTATAATTCACCCCTCCACTTT
>.|TRBJ1-5|.|12|TRBV28
CASSSDIVPQHF
TGTGCCAGCAGTTCGGACATCGTGCCCCAGCATTTT